In this sample, the clone carrying this T cell receptor (beta chain) turned up many times. The antigen is not known. This sample holds PBMCs from roughly 10 ml fresh peripheral blood. Amplified TCR beta CDR3 regions came from RNA transcripts. The HTBI primer set drove a first-round RT-PCR of the TCR CDR3. MiXCR was run by TCRdb on the multiplex PCR reads, yielding one entry per CDR3 protein. The table shows about 290,000 distinct CDR3 sequences, with around 15% occurring only once. This specimen belongs to a study of T cells in Graves' hyperthyroidism and ophthalmopathy. The wider study: The blood sample was taken at first diagnosis, before treatment began.

Study-wide points: Within blood appeared most thyroid clonotypes that had expanded above 0.001.

V lost 0 bases and J 6 bases, leaving 9 bases between the germline ends. This CDR3 has 13 residues. Germline V CDR1 and CDR2: SGDLS, YYNGEE. The source of this sequence is a woman in her forties with Graves' hyperthyroidism. Specimen: blood. The chain has TRBV9 and TRBJ1-1, with D uncertain. CDR3 residues: CASSVVGRSEAFF. CDR3 in DNA: TGTGCCAGCAGCGTAGTGGGTCGCTCTGAAGCTTTCTTT.